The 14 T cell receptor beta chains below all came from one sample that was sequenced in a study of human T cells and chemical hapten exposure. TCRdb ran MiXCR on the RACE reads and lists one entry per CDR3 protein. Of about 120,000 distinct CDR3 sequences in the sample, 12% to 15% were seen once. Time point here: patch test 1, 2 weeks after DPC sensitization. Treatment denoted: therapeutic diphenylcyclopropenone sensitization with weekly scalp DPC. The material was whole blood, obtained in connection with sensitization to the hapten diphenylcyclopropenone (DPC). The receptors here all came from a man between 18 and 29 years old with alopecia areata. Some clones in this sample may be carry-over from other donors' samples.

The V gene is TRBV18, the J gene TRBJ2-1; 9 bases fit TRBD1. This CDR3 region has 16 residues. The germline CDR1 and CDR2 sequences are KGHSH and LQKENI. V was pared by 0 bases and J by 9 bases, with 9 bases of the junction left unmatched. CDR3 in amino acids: CASSPPDRGGSGEQFF. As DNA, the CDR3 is TGTGCCAGCTCACCACCGGACAGGGGCGGTTCGGGTGAGCAGTTCTTC.

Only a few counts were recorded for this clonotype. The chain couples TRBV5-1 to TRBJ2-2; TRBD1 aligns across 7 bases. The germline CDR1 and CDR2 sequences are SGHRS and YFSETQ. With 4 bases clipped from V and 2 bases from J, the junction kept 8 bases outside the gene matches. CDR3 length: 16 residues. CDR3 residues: CASSTSGTANTGELFF. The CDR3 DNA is TGCGCCAGCAGCACCTCCGGGACAGCAAACACCGGGGAGCTGTTTTTT.

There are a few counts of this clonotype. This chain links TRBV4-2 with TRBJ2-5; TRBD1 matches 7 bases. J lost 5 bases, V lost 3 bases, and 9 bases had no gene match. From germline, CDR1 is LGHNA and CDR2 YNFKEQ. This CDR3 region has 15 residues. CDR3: CASSQNRGNMETQYF. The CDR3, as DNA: TGTGCCAGCAGCCAGAACAGGGGTAACATGGAGACCCAGTACTTC.

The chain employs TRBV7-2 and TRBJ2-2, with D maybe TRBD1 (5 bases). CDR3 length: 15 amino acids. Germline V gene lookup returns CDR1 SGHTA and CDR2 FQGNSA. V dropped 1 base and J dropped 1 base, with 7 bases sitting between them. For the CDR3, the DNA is TGTGCCAGCAGCTTAGTAGGGGAGAACACCGGGGAGCTGTTTTTT. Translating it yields CASSLVGENTGELFF.

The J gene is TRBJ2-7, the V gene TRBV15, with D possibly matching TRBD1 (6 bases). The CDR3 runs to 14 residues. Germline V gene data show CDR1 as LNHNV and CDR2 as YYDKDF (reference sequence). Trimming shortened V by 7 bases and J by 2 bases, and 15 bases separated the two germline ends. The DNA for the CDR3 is TGTGCCACCAAGGCGTCGGGACAAACCTACGAGCAGTACTTC. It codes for CATKASGQTYEQYF.

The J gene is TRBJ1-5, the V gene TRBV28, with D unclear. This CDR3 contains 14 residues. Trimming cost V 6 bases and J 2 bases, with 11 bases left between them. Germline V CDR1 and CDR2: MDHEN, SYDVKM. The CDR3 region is CASRHGERNQPQHF. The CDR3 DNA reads TGTGCCAGCAGACACGGGGAGCGCAATCAGCCCCAGCATTTT. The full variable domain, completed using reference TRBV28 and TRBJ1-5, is DVKVTQSSRYLVKRTGEKVFLECVQDMDHENMFWYRQDPGLGLRLIYFSYDVKMKEKGDIPEGYSVSREKKERFSLILESASTNQTSMYLCASRHGERNQPQHFGDGTRLSIL.

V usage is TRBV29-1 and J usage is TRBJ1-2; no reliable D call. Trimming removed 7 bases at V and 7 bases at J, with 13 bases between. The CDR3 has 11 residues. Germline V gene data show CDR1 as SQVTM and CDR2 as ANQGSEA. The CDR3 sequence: CSAGGRTGYTF. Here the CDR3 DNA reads TGCAGCGCCGGAGGCAGGACTGGCTACACCTTC.

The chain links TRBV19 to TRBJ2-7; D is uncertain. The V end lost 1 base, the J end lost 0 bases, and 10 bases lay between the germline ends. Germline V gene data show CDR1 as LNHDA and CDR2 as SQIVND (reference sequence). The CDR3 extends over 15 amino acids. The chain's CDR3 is CASSIGSGNSYEQYF. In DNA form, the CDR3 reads TGTGCCAGTAGTATAGGGTCCGGCAACTCCTACGAGCAGTACTTC.

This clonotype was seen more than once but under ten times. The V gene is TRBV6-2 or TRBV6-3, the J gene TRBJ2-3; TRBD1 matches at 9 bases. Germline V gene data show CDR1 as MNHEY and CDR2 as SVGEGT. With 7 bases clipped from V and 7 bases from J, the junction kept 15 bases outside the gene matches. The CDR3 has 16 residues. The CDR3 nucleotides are TGTGCCAGCATTGCCATGGGACAGGGATCGACTAATACGCAGTATTTT. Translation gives CASIAMGQGSTNTQYF.

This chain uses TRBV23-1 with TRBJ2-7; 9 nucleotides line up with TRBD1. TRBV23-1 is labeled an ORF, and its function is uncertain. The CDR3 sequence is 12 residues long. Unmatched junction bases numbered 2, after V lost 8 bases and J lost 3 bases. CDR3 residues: CASRTGVYEQYF. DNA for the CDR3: TGCGCCAGCCGGACAGGGGTCTACGAGCAGTACTTC.

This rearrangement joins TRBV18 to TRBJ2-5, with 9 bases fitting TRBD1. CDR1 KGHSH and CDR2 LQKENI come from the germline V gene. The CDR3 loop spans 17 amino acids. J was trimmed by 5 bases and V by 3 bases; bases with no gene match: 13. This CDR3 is CASSPSWGQGQDETQYF. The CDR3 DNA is TGTGCCAGCTCACCGTCATGGGGACAGGGACAGGATGAGACCCAGTACTTC.

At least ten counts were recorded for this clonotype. The DNA of the CDR3 is TGTGCCAGCAGTCCCGACAGTGACTACGAGCAGTACGTC. The encoded protein is CASSPDSDYEQYV. The chain combines TRBV6-2 or TRBV6-3 with TRBJ2-7; D is possibly TRBD1 (5 bases). The V and J ends lost 5 bases and 3 bases respectively, with 11 bases between them. There are 13 residues in the CDR3. Germline-derived CDR1 and CDR2 are MNHEY and SVGEGT.

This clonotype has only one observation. The chain's CDR3 is CASSLDGQGGGYEQYV. Written as DNA, the CDR3 is TGCGCCAGCAGCTTGGACGGACAGGGCGGCGGCTACGAGCAGTACGTC. The chain recombines TRBV5-1 with TRBJ2-7; 8 bases are shared with TRBD1. Trimming took 0 bases from V and 3 from J; bases not matched to a gene: 8. Germline V gives CDR1 SGHRS, CDR2 YFSETQ. The CDR3 covers 16 residues.

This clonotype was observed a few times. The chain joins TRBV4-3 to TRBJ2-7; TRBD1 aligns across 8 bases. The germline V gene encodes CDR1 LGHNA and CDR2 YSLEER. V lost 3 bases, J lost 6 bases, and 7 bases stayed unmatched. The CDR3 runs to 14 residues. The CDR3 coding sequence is TGCGCCAGCAGCCAGGACAGGGTCGTCCTCGAGCAGTACTTC. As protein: CASSQDRVVLEQYF.